These 25 T cell receptor beta chains share one sample of origin, sequenced in a study of blood T cell repertoires in COVID-19. Sequenced by immunoSEQ multiplex PCR; TCRdb stores in-frame clones only, minus some. The sample has fewer than 100,000 clones, about four fifths seen once; the top ten hold about 24%. The sample consisted of peripheral blood. All receptors come from a man in his sixties or seventies with acute or convalescent COVID-19.

The CDR3 region has the DNA TGTGCCGGGAGCGGGAACACCGGGGAGCTGTTTTTT. Protein sequence: CAGSGNTGELFF. V and J are TRBV12-3 or TRBV12-4 and TRBJ2-2, with D possibly matching TRBD2 (5 bases). Trimming shortened V by 11 bases and J by 1 base, and 8 bases separated the two germline ends. The CDR3 extends over 12 amino acids.

This chain joins TRBV19 and TRBJ1-2; D might be TRBD1 (5 bases). CDR1 and CDR2 from the germline V gene are LNHDA and SQIVND (reference sequence). CDR3 length: 14 amino acids. Trimming pared 4 bases from V and 4 bases from J, leaving 13 bases between. The CDR3 coding sequence is TGTGCCAGTAGTACCCAGGGCGCCTTCTATGGCTACACCTTC. It codes for CASSTQGAFYGYTF.

J is TRBJ2-5 and V is TRBV30, with 7 nucleotides matching TRBD1. The length of the CDR3 is 13 residues. The V gene's germline CDR1 is GTSNPN and CDR2 SVGIG (reference sequence). V shed 5 bases, J shed 7 bases, and the junction held 10 bases outside the gene matches. CDR3 sequence: CAWARQGAGTQYF. Here the CDR3 DNA reads TGTGCCTGGGCTAGACAGGGCGCCGGGACCCAGTACTTC.

The V gene is TRBV7-8, the J gene TRBJ2-1, with D unresolved. Germline V gene lookup returns CDR1 SGHVS and CDR2 FQNEAQ. V was clipped by 5 bases and J by 10 bases, with 18 bases between them. The CDR3 sequence is 14 residues long. CDR3 bases: TGTGCCAGCAGCCCCCACCCATCTACGGAGGAGCAGTTCTTC. Translation gives CASSPHPSTEEQFF. Variable domain in full (rest from reference TRBV7-8 and TRBJ2-1): GAGVSQSPRYKVAKRGQDVALRCDPISGHVSLFWYQQALGQGPEFLTYFQNEAQLDKSGLPSDRFFAERPEGSVSTLKIQRTQQEDSAVYLCASSPHPSTEEQFFGPGTRLTVL.

The chain is built from TRBV12-2 and TRBJ2-7; TRBD1 was called by the table and not checked on the DNA. TRBV12-2 is a recognized pseudogene. The CDR3 has 15 residues. CDR3 region: CASRPKGRAHYEQYF. In DNA, the CDR3 is TGTGCAAGTCGCCCCAAAGGCAGGGCCCACTACGAGCAGTACTTC.

The V and J genes are TRBV11-1 and TRBJ1-6; D is unresolved. V was pared by 1 base and J by 4 bases, with 5 bases between. Per the germline V gene, CDR1 is SGHAT and CDR2 is FQDESV (reference sequence). The CDR3 is 14 residues long. The CDR3 bases are TGTGCCAGCAGCTTAGAGCGGTATAATTCACCCCTCCACTTT. This sequence encodes CASSLERYNSPLHF.

The chain links TRBV5-1 to TRBJ1-1; D unclear. There are 13 residues in the CDR3. Trimming removed 1 base from V and 4 bases from J, with 8 bases in between. Per the germline V gene, CDR1 is SGHRS and CDR2 is YFSETQ. The CDR3 sequence is CASSLFGSTEAFF. The DNA for the CDR3 is TGCGCCAGCAGCTTGTTTGGCAGCACTGAAGCTTTCTTT.

The chain links TRBV28 to TRBJ2-1; D perhaps matches TRBD1 (6 bases). V lost 6 bases to trimming and J lost 4 bases, with 22 bases between them. The germline V gene encodes CDR1 MDHEN and CDR2 SYDVKM. The CDR3 loop spans 17 amino acids. CDR3 sequence reads: CASRGLKGRGLYNEQFF. The CDR3 nucleotides are TGTGCCAGCAGGGGATTAAAGGGCAGGGGTTTATACAATGAGCAGTTCTTC. Combining the CDR3 with reference TRBV28 and TRBJ2-1 gives the whole variable domain DVKVTQSSRYLVKRTGEKVFLECVQDMDHENMFWYRQDPGLGLRLIYFSYDVKMKEKGDIPEGYSVSREKKERFSLILESASTNQTSMYLCASRGLKGRGLYNEQFFGPGTRLTVL.

The chain employs TRBV11-3 and TRBJ1-5; D is undetermined. The CDR3 covers 11 residues. Deletions cut 11 bases from V and 0 bases from J, with 5 bases between. Looked up from germline, CDR1 is SGHNT and CDR2 is YENEEA. This chain's CDR3 is CAFYSNQPQHF. The CDR3 DNA reads as TGTGCCTTCTATAGCAATCAGCCCCAGCATTTT.

V is TRBV11-3 and J is TRBJ1-2; D possibly corresponds to TRBD1 (6 bases). Per the germline V gene, CDR1 is SGHNT and CDR2 is YENEEA. The V gene lost 0 bases and the J gene lost 8 bases, with 10 bases spanning the gap. CDR3 length equals 13 residues. The CDR3 region is CASSLEGARGYTF. The DNA of the CDR3 is TGTGCCAGCAGCTTAGAGGGGGCGCGGGGCTACACCTTC.

CDR3 DNA sequence: TGCGCCAGCAGCTTATATTCAGGGGAACATCGAAAACTGTTTTTT. Translated, it gives CASSLYSGEHRKLFF. The chain couples TRBV5-1 to TRBJ1-4; a possible D gene is TRBD1 (6 bases). This CDR3 is built from 15 residues. Germline CDR1 reads SGHRS; CDR2 reads YFSETQ. Trimming took 2 bases from V and 10 from J, leaving 18 bases between them.

In nucleotides, the CDR3 is TGTGCCAGCAGTTTTGGGCAGTCCTCCTACGAGCAGTACTTC. Translating it yields CASSFGQSSYEQYF. This chain connects TRBV27 to TRBJ2-7; no clear D. The CDR3 sequence is 14 residues long. Between the trimmed V and J ends, which lost 3 bases and 0 bases, there was a span of 9 bases. From germline, CDR1 is MNHEY and CDR2 SMNVEV (reference sequence).

This clone has only one observation. V gene TRBV15 combines with J gene TRBJ1-2; tentative D call: TRBD1 (6 bases). Germline V gene lookup returns CDR1 LNHNV and CDR2 YYDKDF (reference sequence). V lost 6 bases and J 7 bases, leaving 9 bases between the germline ends. The CDR3 contains 11 residues. CDR3 sequence reads: CATSQGTGYTF. The CDR3 DNA sequence: TGTGCCACCAGTCAGGGGACTGGCTACACCTTC.

The genes are TRBV18 and TRBJ1-2, with D perhaps matching TRBD1 (5 bases). The V and J ends lost 3 bases and 8 bases respectively, with 22 bases between them. CDR1 is KGHSH, CDR2 LQKENI, per germline. This CDR3 region has 16 residues. The chain's CDR3 is CASSPTAGLEGNGYTF. CDR3 coding DNA: TGTGCCAGCTCACCCACGGCGGGGCTCGAGGGAAACGGCTACACCTTC.

The V call is TRBV5-4, the J call TRBJ2-1; 9 nucleotides agree with TRBD2. CDR1 and CDR2 (germline): SGHNT, YYREEE (reference sequence). This CDR3 has 16 residues. Trimming removed 4 bases from V and 1 base from J; junction bases left unmatched: 6. The CDR3 reads CASSAGGVRSYNEQFF. DNA for the CDR3: TGTGCCAGCAGCGCGGGGGGGGTGAGGTCCTACAATGAGCAGTTCTTC. Looking up the rest from reference TRBV5-4 and TRBJ2-1 gives the full variable domain: ETGVTQSPTHLIKTRGQQVTLRCSSQSGHNTVSWYQQALGQGPQFIFQYYREEENGRGNFPPRFSGLQFPNYSSELNVNALELDDSALYLCASSAGGVRSYNEQFFGPGTRLTVL.

CDR3 amino acids: CASRLGGGPSWQFF. CDR3 DNA sequence: TGTGCCAGCCGTCTGGGCGGGGGGCCTTCGTGGCAGTTCTTC. J is TRBJ2-1 and V is TRBV6-5, with 8 bases that match TRBD2. With 8 bases clipped from V and 12 bases from J, the junction kept 15 bases outside the gene matches. Germline V gene lookup returns CDR1 MNHEY and CDR2 SVGAGI. CDR3 size: 14 residues.

The chain links TRBV2 to TRBJ2-7, with D unresolved. Germline V gene data show CDR1 as SNHLY and CDR2 as FYNNEI. This CDR3 contains 13 residues. Between the trimmed V and J ends, which lost 2 bases and 2 bases, there was a span of 7 bases. The CDR3 bases are TGTGCCAGCAGTGAACAGGTGACCTACGAGCAGTACTTC. Protein: CASSEQVTYEQYF.

V is TRBV6-4 and J is TRBJ1-2; a weak D match, TRBD1 (6 bases). The V gene's germline CDR1 is MRHNA and CDR2 SNTAGT. Trimming took off 2 bases at V and 10 bases at J, with 14 bases between the two ends. The CDR3 runs to 13 residues. The DNA for the CDR3 is TGTGCCAGCAGTGACATCGGACAGACTCTCTACACCTTC. Translated: CASSDIGQTLYTF.

The rearrangement links TRBV6-4 to TRBJ1-6; D unclear. The germline gives CDR1 MRHNA, CDR2 SNTAGT. This CDR3 has 13 amino acids. The germline V and J ends were trimmed by 5 bases and 8 bases, with 10 bases remaining between them. The CDR3 bases are TGTGCCAGCAGTCGGTCCATCGATTCACCCCTCCACTTT. It translates to CASSRSIDSPLHF.

This chain uses TRBV18 with TRBJ2-2; TRBD2 is a possible D gene (6 bases). From germline, CDR1 is KGHSH and CDR2 LQKENI. CDR3 length equals 17 residues. Trimming stripped 1 base from V and 4 bases from J, with 16 bases between. The CDR3 nucleotides read TGTGCCAGCTCACCACGGGGCCGCGGGATAGGCACCGGGGAGCTGTTTTTT. This sequence encodes CASSPRGRGIGTGELFF.

The CDR3 here is CATAGDTGELFF. The CDR3 nucleotides read TGTGCCACCGCGGGGGACACCGGGGAGCTGTTTTTT. The chain carries TRBV24-1 and TRBJ2-2, with 7 bases that match TRBD2. The J segment lost 3 bases and the V segment lost 9 bases, leaving 0 bases of the junction unmatched. This CDR3 spans 12 amino acids. Germline loops: CDR1 KGHDR, CDR2 SFDVKD.

This chain connects TRBV5-4 to TRBJ1-4, with 9 bases that match TRBD1. V gave up 4 bases and J gave up 8 bases; unmatched junction bases: 6. Germline CDR1 and CDR2: SGHNT and YYREEE (reference sequence). There are 14 residues in the CDR3. The CDR3, as DNA: TGTGCCAGCAGCCAGGACAGGGGATCCGAAAAACTGTTTTTT. Translation: CASSQDRGSEKLFF. The entire variable domain, with the rest obtained from reference TRBV5-4 and TRBJ1-4, is as follows: ETGVTQSPTHLIKTRGQQVTLRCSSQSGHNTVSWYQQALGQGPQFIFQYYREEENGRGNFPPRFSGLQFPNYSSELNVNALELDDSALYLCASSQDRGSEKLFFGSGTQLSVL.

The chain carries TRBV6-5 and TRBJ2-1; TRBD1 aligns across 10 bases. From germline, CDR1 is MNHEY and CDR2 SVGAGI. This CDR3 spans 16 amino acids. Trimming took 3 bases from V and 8 from J; bases not matched to a gene: 10. CDR3 nucleotides: TGTGCCAGCAGTTATCAGTGGGACAGGGGACGGGATGAGCAGTTCTTC. This encodes CASSYQWDRGRDEQFF.

The V call is TRBV5-4, the J call TRBJ2-7; possibly TRBD1 for D (6 bases). V was trimmed by 3 bases and J by 6 bases, leaving 19 bases between them. The CDR3 extends over 15 amino acids. The V gene's germline CDR1 is SGHNT and CDR2 YYREEE (reference sequence). CDR3 in amino acids: CASSWGPGHGVEQYF. In nucleotides, the CDR3 is TGTGCCAGCAGCTGGGGCCCGGGACACGGGGTCGAGCAGTACTTC.

This clone was counted at least ten times. The chain is built from TRBV30 and TRBJ2-7; 7 bases match TRBD1. Germline CDR1 and CDR2: GTSNPN and SVGIG (reference sequence). V lost 6 bases to trimming and J lost 3 bases; unmatched junction nucleotides: 5. There are 12 residues in the CDR3. The CDR3 DNA sequence: TGTGCCTGCAAGGGGGCCGGCTACGAGCAGTACTTC. Its protein is CACKGAGYEQYF.